This T cell receptor (beta chain) was identified during a study of PD-L1 blockade in urothelial cancer. On the study more broadly: Of some 30 patients, fewer than 27 were males with bladder-origin urothelial cancer. Patients' prior chemotherapy regimens numbered 0 to 3.

CDR3 length equals 15 residues. After removal of 5 bases from V and 5 bases from J, the junction contained 10 bases not matched to a gene. Germline CDR1 and CDR2: SGHAT and FQDESV (reference sequence). Repertoires were generated with immunoSEQ multiplex PCR, while TCRdb's copy carries only in-frame clones and drops some. This sample yields approximately 51,000 clones, of which around 85% are seen a single time; under 20% belongs to the top ten. This clone was seen once. The sample was PBMCs, taken around atezolizumab (anti-PD-L1) treatment. The genes are TRBV11-1 and TRBJ2-5; 8 bases fit TRBD2. The TCR originated in a man aged 60-69 years with urothelial cancer. The CDR3, as DNA: TGTGCCAGCAGCCCCGGGGGGGCCCTGGAGGAGACCCAGTACTTC. This encodes CASSPGGALEETQYF.